The 2 T cell receptor beta chains in this list originate from one sample, sequenced in a study of blood T cells in healthy people across ages. Primed by a sample-barcoded 5' primer and a J-beta primer mix, a second PCR proceeded for about 7 to 11 cycles. TCRdb itself ran the 5' RACE reads through MiXCR, one entry per CDR3 protein. The sample includes 550,000 to 800,000 distinct CDR3 sequences, roughly 32% of them seen just once. Sample: blood. These receptors were taken from a woman of 80 years or more in good health.

About this clonotype: This may be a read error: a much more frequent sequence differs by one nucleotide. This chain links TRBV19 with TRBJ2-5; 7 positions match TRBD1. The V gene's germline CDR1 is LNHDA and CDR2 SQIVND (reference sequence). The CDR3 is 14 residues long. The J segment lost 5 bases and the V segment lost 7 bases, leaving 10 bases of the junction unmatched. The CDR3 DNA sequence: TGTGCCAGTAAGGACGGGACAGTTCGCGAGACCCAGTACTTC. This codes for CASKDGTVRETQYF.

Regarding this clonotype: A much larger clonotype is one base distant, so this may be a read error. The chain employs TRBV7-2 and TRBJ1-2; D is undetermined. CDR1 SGHTA and CDR2 FQGNSA come from the germline V gene. This CDR3 region has 16 residues. In DNA, the CDR3 is TGTGCCAACAGCCTCGCCGGAGATCCCGGGGACTATGGCTACACCTTC. Translated, it gives CANSLAGDPGDYGYTF.